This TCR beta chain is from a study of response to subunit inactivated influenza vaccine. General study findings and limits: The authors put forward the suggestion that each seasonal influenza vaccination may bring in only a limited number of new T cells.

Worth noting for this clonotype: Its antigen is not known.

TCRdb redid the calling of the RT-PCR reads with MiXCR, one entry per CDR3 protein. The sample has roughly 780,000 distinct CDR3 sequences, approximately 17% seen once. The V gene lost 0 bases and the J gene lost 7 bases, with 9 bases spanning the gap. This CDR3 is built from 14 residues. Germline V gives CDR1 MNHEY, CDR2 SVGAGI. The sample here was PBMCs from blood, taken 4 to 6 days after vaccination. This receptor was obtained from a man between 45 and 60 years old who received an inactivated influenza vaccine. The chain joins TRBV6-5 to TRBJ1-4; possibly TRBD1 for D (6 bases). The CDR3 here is CASSYSLDSEKLFF. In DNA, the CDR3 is TGTGCCAGCAGTTACTCCCTGGACAGTGAAAAACTGTTTTTT.